Following are 30 T cell receptor beta chains from one sample sequenced in a study of CD8 T cells in ankylosing spondylitis. Overall study results and limits: What appeared characteristic of ankylosing spondylitis blood was a TCR beta motif of fewer than ten highly homologous variants.

These receptors have no identified antigens. One entry per CDR3 protein results from TCRdb running MiXCR on the 5' RACE reads. The sample lists hundreds of thousands of distinct CDR3 sequences, about 12% occurring once. The sequencing sample was made of blood, either unsorted or a sorted T cell fraction (not recorded which). The receptors derive from a male donor with ankylosing spondylitis.

V gene TRBV7-2 combines with J gene TRBJ2-1; 7 bases line up with TRBD1. The germline CDR1 and CDR2 sequences are SGHTA and FQGNSA. The V segment lost 5 bases and the J segment 4 bases; nucleotides outside the gene matches: 8. CDR3 length: 15 residues. CDR3 loop: CASSIDRAAYNEQFF. For the CDR3, the DNA is TGTGCCAGCAGCATAGACAGGGCGGCATACAATGAGCAGTTCTTC.

This clonotype was seen a few times. The chain recombines TRBV7-6 with TRBJ2-7; 14 bases fit TRBD2. After removal of 5 bases from V and 4 bases from J, the junction contained 7 bases not matched to a gene. The CDR3 is 16 amino acids. CDR1 is SGHVS and CDR2 is FNYEAQ in the germline V gene. CDR3: CASSQTSGRAGYEQYF. The CDR3 DNA is TGTGCCAGCAGCCAGACTAGCGGGAGGGCCGGATACGAGCAGTACTTC.

The gene calls are TRBV20-1 and TRBJ1-6; D is uncertain. The CDR3 extends over 12 amino acids. Trimming pared 2 bases from V and 14 bases from J, leaving 13 bases between. Germline-derived CDR1 and CDR2 are DFQATT and SNEGSKA (reference sequence). CDR3 residues: CSARFMGKTLHF. The CDR3 nucleotides read TGCAGTGCTAGATTCATGGGTAAAACCCTCCACTTT.

This sequence joins TRBV27 and TRBJ2-1, with TRBD2 matching 9 bases. Germline values: CDR1 MNHEY, CDR2 SMNVEV (reference sequence). J was trimmed by 8 bases and V by 7 bases; bases with no gene match: 12. This CDR3 comprises 15 residues. The CDR3 is CASTLTVAGAHEQFF. CDR3 DNA sequence: TGTGCCAGCACCCTCACGGTAGCGGGAGCCCATGAGCAGTTCTTC.

The rearrangement links TRBV14 to TRBJ2-7; D possibly corresponds to TRBD2 (5 bases). V dropped 4 bases and J dropped 3 bases, with 13 bases sitting between them. Germline lookup yields CDR1 SGHDN and CDR2 FVKESK. The CDR3 contains 14 residues. The CDR3 protein is CASSRGGPGYEQYV. The DNA of the CDR3 is TGTGCCAGCAGCCGAGGAGGACCCGGCTACGAGCAGTACGTC.

The chain is built from TRBV11-2 and TRBJ2-1; D call uncertain. Germline V gene lookup returns CDR1 SGHAT and CDR2 FQNNGV. This CDR3 spans 13 amino acids. V lost 5 bases, J lost 10 bases, and 15 bases lay in between. CDR3 region: CASSLSPTGEQFF. CDR3 nucleotide sequence: TGTGCCAGCAGCCTCTCTCCAACGGGCGAGCAGTTCTTC.

This clonotype was counted between two and nine times. The J gene is TRBJ2-2, the V gene TRBV20-1, with a weak D call TRBD2 (6 bases). Deletions cut 5 bases from V and 2 bases from J, with 12 bases between. Germline lookup yields CDR1 DFQATT and CDR2 SNEGSKA (reference sequence). The CDR3 sequence is 14 residues long. The DNA of the CDR3 is TGCAGTGCTGGGAGGCTTCTTAACACCGGGGAGCTGTTTTTT. Protein sequence: CSAGRLLNTGELFF.

The chain joins TRBV7-9 to TRBJ2-3, with 7 bases lining up with TRBD1. V shed 5 bases and J 6 bases; nucleotides not matched to a gene: 17. CDR1 is SEHNR, CDR2 FQNEAQ, per germline (reference sequence). There are 17 residues in the CDR3. The CDR3 is CASSNMVGGEVSDTQYF. The CDR3 bases are TGTGCCAGCAGCAATATGGTAGGGGGCGAGGTGTCGGATACGCAGTATTTT. Looking up the rest from reference TRBV7-9 and TRBJ2-3 gives the full variable domain: DTGVSQNPRHKITKRGQNVTFRCDPISEHNRLYWYRQTLGQGPEFLTYFQNEAQLEKSRLLSDRFSAERPKGSFSTLEIQRTEQGDSAMYLCASSNMVGGEVSDTQYFGPGTRLTVL.

This clonotype was found a few times. J is TRBJ2-1 and V is TRBV3-1, with D hard to call. V gave up 1 base and J gave up 7 bases, with 8 bases separating them. This CDR3 has 13 residues. The V gene's germline CDR1 is LGHDT and CDR2 YNNKEL (reference sequence). In DNA form, the CDR3 reads TGTGCCAGCAGCCAAGTTTTGGCGAATGAGCAGTTCTTC. Protein sequence: CASSQVLANEQFF.

The chain has TRBV18 and TRBJ1-1; TRBD1 agrees at 11 bases. From germline, CDR1 is KGHSH and CDR2 LQKENI. This CDR3 is 17 amino acids long. The junction had 10 bases not matched to a gene; V was cut back by 1 base and J by 6 bases. Here the CDR3 reads CASSPRIGTGGPAEAFF. CDR3 coding DNA: TGTGCCAGCTCACCACGCATTGGGACAGGGGGACCGGCTGAAGCTTTCTTT. Variable domain in full (rest from reference TRBV18 and TRBJ1-1): NAGVMQNPRHLVRRRGQEARLRCSPMKGHSHVYWYRQLPEEGLKFMVYLQKENIIDESGMPKERFSAEFPKEGPSILRIQQVVRGDSAAYFCASSPRIGTGGPAEAFFGQGTRLTVV.

This chain joins TRBV20-1 and TRBJ2-5; D is unresolved. The germline gives CDR1 DFQATT, CDR2 SNEGSKA (reference sequence). Deletions cut 5 bases from V and 4 bases from J, with 8 bases between. The CDR3 has 11 residues. CDR3 nucleotide sequence: TGCAGTGCTCCTTGGGGAGAGACCCAGTACTTC. As protein: CSAPWGETQYF.

This clonotype appeared a few times. V is TRBV2 and J is TRBJ2-1; TRBD1 matches 8 bases. This CDR3 contains 13 residues. Germline lookup yields CDR1 SNHLY and CDR2 FYNNEI. Trimming took 8 bases from V and 5 from J; bases not matched to a gene: 5. Here the CDR3 DNA reads TGTGCCAGCGCCCGGGACAGGAACAATGAGCAGTTCTTC. Translating it yields CASARDRNNEQFF.

This clonotype was recorded a few times. The CDR3 region has the DNA TGCGCCAGCAGCCAAGAGGTGGGAGCTTGGGAGACCCAGTACTTC. Protein sequence: CASSQEVGAWETQYF. V and J are TRBV4-1 and TRBJ2-5; D perhaps matches TRBD2 (5 bases). Germline CDR1 is MGHRA and CDR2 is YSYEKL. V lost 0 bases and J 5 bases, leaving 13 bases between the germline ends. This CDR3 has 15 amino acids.

The chain recombines TRBV15 with TRBJ1-2; D not resolved. The V end lost 4 bases, the J end lost 8 bases, and 8 bases lay between the germline ends. CDR1 is LNHNV, CDR2 YYDKDF, per germline (reference sequence). CDR3 length equals 11 residues. The CDR3 DNA reads TGTGCCACCAGCAACAGCAAAGGCTACACCTTC. It translates to CATSNSKGYTF.

Concerning this clonotype itself: With a much larger clone just one base away, this may be a read error. This chain links TRBV12-3 or TRBV12-4 with TRBJ2-1, with D perhaps matching TRBD2 (6 bases). V lost 1 base, J lost 7 bases, and 17 bases lay in between. The CDR3 is 16 residues long. CDR3: CASSLGGVTSWNEQFF. CDR3 DNA sequence: TGTGCCAGCAGTTTAGGAGGTGTAACTAGCTGGAATGAGCAGTTCTTC.

This clonotype was counted a few times. The chain links TRBV20-1 to TRBJ2-7; D remains unclear. The CDR3 covers 15 residues. The V gene's germline CDR1 is DFQATT and CDR2 SNEGSKA (reference sequence). V lost 3 bases and J 6 bases, leaving 21 bases between the germline ends. CDR3 nucleotide sequence: TGCAGTGCTAGTAACTTGATGCCTCCGTATTTCGAGCAGTACTTC. Its protein product is CSASNLMPPYFEQYF.

Only a few counts were recorded for this clonotype. The J gene is TRBJ1-1, the V gene TRBV3-1; no firm D call. CDR1 is LGHDT and CDR2 is YNNKEL in the germline V gene (reference sequence). CDR3 length: 14 residues. Between the trimmed V and J ends, which lost 1 base and 10 bases, there was a span of 16 bases. The CDR3 DNA reads TGTGCCAGCAGCCAAGGACGAAGGTCGATGATAGCTTTCTTT. Its protein product is CASSQGRRSMIAFF.

The chain carries TRBV4-1 and TRBJ2-2; D perhaps matches TRBD2 (6 bases). Germline CDR1 is MGHRA and CDR2 is YSYEKL. The CDR3 consists of 16 residues. Between the trimmed V and J ends, which lost 4 bases and 5 bases, there was a span of 17 bases. The CDR3 DNA reads as TGCGCCAGCAGCCCCCCCGAGTTAGCGGAAACCGGGGAGCTGTTTTTT. Translation: CASSPPELAETGELFF.

This clonotype was found many times. The chain joins TRBV5-1 to TRBJ1-1; TRBD1 might be the D (6 bases). Trimming removed 4 bases at V and 8 bases at J, with 21 bases between. The CDR3 has 15 residues. Per the germline V gene, CDR1 is SGHRS and CDR2 is YFSETQ. In DNA form, the CDR3 reads TGCGCCAGCAGCCAAATTGGGACACAGGGTAGAGAAGCTTTCTTT. Translated, it gives CASSQIGTQGREAFF.

In its sample, this clonotype was seen many times. This chain joins TRBV5-1 and TRBJ1-6, with no clear D. The V end was cut by 3 bases, the J end by 8 bases, with 15 bases between. This CDR3 region has 15 residues. Germline-derived CDR1 and CDR2 are SGHRS and YFSETQ. CDR3 in DNA: TGCGCCAGCAGCTCCTCCCGGACCAAGGATTCACCCCTCCACTTT. The encoded protein is CASSSSRTKDSPLHF.

The chain carries TRBV7-9 and TRBJ2-1; 7 nucleotides line up with TRBD1. This CDR3 region has 17 residues. Trimming took 1 base from V and 0 from J; bases not matched to a gene: 6. Germline CDR1 is SEHNR and CDR2 is FQNEAQ (reference sequence). The DNA for the CDR3 is TGTGCCAGCAGCTTAGAGACAGGACAGGCCTCCTACAATGAGCAGTTCTTC. It yields the protein CASSLETGQASYNEQFF.

This chain joins TRBV29-1 and TRBJ2-3; D unresolved. The germline gives CDR1 SQVTM, CDR2 ANQGSEA. This CDR3 contains 12 residues. CDR3 DNA: TGCAGTGCCGCCCGGGTGGCAGATACGCAGTATTTT. Amino acid sequence: CSAARVADTQYF.

In this sample, this clonotype turned up a few times. J is TRBJ1-6 and V is TRBV2; 7 positions agree with TRBD1. CDR1 and CDR2 from the germline V gene are SNHLY and FYNNEI. J was trimmed by 8 bases and V by 3 bases; bases with no gene match: 4. The CDR3 is 14 residues long. CDR3 DNA: TGTGCCAGCAGTGACCGGCAGGGGGATTCACCCCTCCACTTT. Its protein product is CASSDRQGDSPLHF.

This clonotype was found a few times. This sequence joins TRBV30 and TRBJ1-2, with unresolved D. In germline, CDR1 is GTSNPN, CDR2 SVGIG (reference sequence). V gave up 5 bases and J gave up 7 bases, with 20 bases separating them. The CDR3 sequence is 14 residues long. CDR3 in DNA: TGTGCCTGGTCCTCTTCCCCGGGAAGTCGTGGCTACACCTTC. As protein: CAWSSSPGSRGYTF.

The rearrangement joins TRBV10-1 to TRBJ1-5; D is perhaps TRBD1 (5 bases). CDR1 is WNHNN, CDR2 SYGVQD, per germline (reference sequence). The V gene lost 4 bases and the J gene lost 2 bases, with 15 bases spanning the gap. The CDR3 has 16 amino acids. The CDR3, as DNA: TGCGCCAGCAGTGTTATTGCCCGGGACGGCAATCAGCCCCAGCATTTT. Its translation is CASSVIARDGNQPQHF.

This clonotype turned up a few times. The rearrangement uses TRBV28 and TRBJ2-7; no clear D. CDR3 size: 14 residues. Trimming removed 1 base at V and 1 base at J, with 8 bases between. Germline-derived CDR1 and CDR2 are MDHEN and SYDVKM. The CDR3 coding sequence is TGTGCCAGCAGTTTATATGGTCAGTCCTACGAGCAGTACGTC. This translates into CASSLYGQSYEQYV.

This clonotype was detected once. This chain links TRBV3-1 with TRBJ2-5; TRBD2 aligns across 9 bases. The germline V gene encodes CDR1 LGHDT and CDR2 YNNKEL (reference sequence). The CDR3 is 15 amino acids. Losses at the gene ends were 4 bases for V and 4 bases for J; bases not matched to a gene: 7. The CDR3 region has the DNA TGTGCCAGCAGCCCGCTAGGCGGGAGGGGAGAGACCCAGTACTTC. Translated: CASSPLGGRGETQYF.

The rearrangement joins TRBV7-8 to TRBJ2-7, with D maybe TRBD1 (5 bases). This CDR3 contains 15 residues. Germline CDR1 reads SGHVS; CDR2 reads FQNEAQ. V lost 1 base to trimming and J lost 2 bases, with 12 bases between them. Here the CDR3 reads CASSLVYVGAYEQYF. Here the CDR3 DNA reads TGTGCCAGCAGCTTAGTGTATGTAGGGGCCTACGAGCAGTACTTC.

The chain links TRBV2 to TRBJ1-2, with D tentatively TRBD1 (5 bases). The V and J ends lost 3 bases and 8 bases respectively, with 13 bases between them. Germline loops: CDR1 SNHLY, CDR2 FYNNEI. The CDR3 runs to 13 residues. This CDR3 is CASSEVRVGGYTF. DNA of the CDR3: TGTGCCAGCAGTGAGGTCAGGGTGGGCGGCTACACCTTC.

The chain recombines TRBV20-1 with TRBJ2-5, with TRBD2 matching 12 bases. Germline trimming cut 4 bases from V and 3 bases from J; bases unmatched to any gene: 3. The CDR3 runs 14 residues. CDR1 and CDR2 from the germline V gene are DFQATT and SNEGSKA (reference sequence). CDR3 DNA: TGCAGTGCTAAGAGGACTAGCGGGGAAGAGACCCAGTACTTC. As protein: CSAKRTSGEETQYF.